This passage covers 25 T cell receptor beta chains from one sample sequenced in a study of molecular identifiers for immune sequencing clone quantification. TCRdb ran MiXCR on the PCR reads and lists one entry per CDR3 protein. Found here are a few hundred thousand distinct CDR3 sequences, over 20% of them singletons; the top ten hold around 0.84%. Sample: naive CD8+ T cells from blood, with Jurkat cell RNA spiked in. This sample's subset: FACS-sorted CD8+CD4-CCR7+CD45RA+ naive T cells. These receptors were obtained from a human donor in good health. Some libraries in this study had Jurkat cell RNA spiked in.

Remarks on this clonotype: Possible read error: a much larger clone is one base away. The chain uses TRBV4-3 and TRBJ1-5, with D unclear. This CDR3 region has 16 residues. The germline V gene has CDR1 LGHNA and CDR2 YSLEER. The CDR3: CASSDPGRYSNQPRHF. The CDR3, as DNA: TGCGCCAGCAGCGACCCTGGACGGTATAGCAATCAGCCCCGGCATTTT.

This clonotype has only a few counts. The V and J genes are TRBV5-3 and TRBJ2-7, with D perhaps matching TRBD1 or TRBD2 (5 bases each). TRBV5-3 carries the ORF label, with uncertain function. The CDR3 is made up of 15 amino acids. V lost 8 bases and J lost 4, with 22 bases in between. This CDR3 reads CASSGSRGRWYEQYF. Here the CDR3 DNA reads TGTGCCAGCAGCGGAAGTAGGGGACGGTGGTACGAGCAGTACTTC.

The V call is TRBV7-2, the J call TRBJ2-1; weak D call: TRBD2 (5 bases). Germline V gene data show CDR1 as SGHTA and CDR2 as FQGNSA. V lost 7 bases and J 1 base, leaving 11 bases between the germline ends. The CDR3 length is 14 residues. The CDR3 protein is CASTDTRSYNEQFF. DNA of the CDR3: TGTGCCAGCACCGACACTAGGTCCTACAATGAGCAGTTCTTC. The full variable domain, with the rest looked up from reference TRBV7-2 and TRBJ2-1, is GAGVSQSPSNKVTEKGKDVELRCDPISGHTALYWYRQSLGQGLEFLIYFQGNSAPDKSGLPSDRFSAERTGGSVSTLTIQRTQQEDSAVYLCASTDTRSYNEQFFGPGTRLTVL.

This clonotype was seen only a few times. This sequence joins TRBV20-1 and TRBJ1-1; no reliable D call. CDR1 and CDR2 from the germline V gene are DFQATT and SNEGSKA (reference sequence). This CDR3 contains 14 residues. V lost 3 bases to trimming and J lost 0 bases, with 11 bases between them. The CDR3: CSARSPRVNTEAFF. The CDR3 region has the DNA TGCAGTGCTAGGTCGCCCCGGGTGAACACTGAAGCTTTCTTT.

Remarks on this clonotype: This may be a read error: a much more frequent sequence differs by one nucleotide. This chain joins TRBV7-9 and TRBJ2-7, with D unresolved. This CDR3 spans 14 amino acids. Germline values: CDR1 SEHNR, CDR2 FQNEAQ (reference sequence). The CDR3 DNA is TGTGCCGGCAGCCCGCCAACGGAAGCCTACGAGCAGTACTTC. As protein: CAGSPPTEAYEQYF.

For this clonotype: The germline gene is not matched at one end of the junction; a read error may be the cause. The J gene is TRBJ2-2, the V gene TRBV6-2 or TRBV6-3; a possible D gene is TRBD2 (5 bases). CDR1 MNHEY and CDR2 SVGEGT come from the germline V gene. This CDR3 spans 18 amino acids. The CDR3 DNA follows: TGTGCCAGCAGCTACTCGACCTACGGGGAGTCGAACACCGGGGAGCTGTTTTTT. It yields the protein CASSYSTYGESNTGELFF.

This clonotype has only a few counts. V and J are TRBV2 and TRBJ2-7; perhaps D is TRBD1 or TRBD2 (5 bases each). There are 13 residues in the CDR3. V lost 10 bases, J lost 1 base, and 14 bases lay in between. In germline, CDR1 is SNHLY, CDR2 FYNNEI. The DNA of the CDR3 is TGTGCCACCGAGGGACCTATTTCCTACGAGCAGTACTTC. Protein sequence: CATEGPISYEQYF.

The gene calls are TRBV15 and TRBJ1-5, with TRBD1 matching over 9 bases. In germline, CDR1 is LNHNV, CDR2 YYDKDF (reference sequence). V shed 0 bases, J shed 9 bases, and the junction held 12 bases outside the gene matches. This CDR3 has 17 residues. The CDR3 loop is CATSRDKGDRDRWPQHF. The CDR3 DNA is TGTGCCACCAGCAGAGACAAAGGGGACAGGGATAGGTGGCCCCAGCATTTT.

The DNA for the CDR3 is TGTGCCGCCCCGGGGGTGGGCACAGATACGCAGTATTTT. It codes for CAAPGVGTDTQYF. This chain joins TRBV10-3 and TRBJ2-3; the D gene is possibly TRBD2 (6 bases). The germline V and J ends were trimmed by 11 bases and 1 base, with 13 bases remaining between them. This CDR3 is built from 13 residues. CDR1 is ENHRY, CDR2 SYGVKD, per germline.

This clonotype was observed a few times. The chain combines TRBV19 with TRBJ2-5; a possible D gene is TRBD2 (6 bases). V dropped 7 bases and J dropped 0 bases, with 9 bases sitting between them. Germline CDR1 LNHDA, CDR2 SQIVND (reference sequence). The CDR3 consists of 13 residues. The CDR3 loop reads CASMRGHQETQYF. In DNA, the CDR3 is TGTGCCAGTATGCGGGGCCACCAAGAGACCCAGTACTTC.

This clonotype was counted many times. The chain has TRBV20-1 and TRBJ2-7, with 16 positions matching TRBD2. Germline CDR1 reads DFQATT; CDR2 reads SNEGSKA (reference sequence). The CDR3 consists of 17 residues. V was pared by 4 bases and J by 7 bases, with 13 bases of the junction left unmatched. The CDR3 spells CSATGTSGGAIAGEQYF. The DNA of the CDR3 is TGCAGTGCTACCGGGACTAGCGGGGGGGCCATAGCTGGTGAGCAGTACTTC.

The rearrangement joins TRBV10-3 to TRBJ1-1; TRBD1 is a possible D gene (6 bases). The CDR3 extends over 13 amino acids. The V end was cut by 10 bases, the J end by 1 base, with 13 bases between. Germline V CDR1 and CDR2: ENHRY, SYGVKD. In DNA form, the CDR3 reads TGTGCCACGAACCCAGGGGAGAACACTGAAGCTTTCTTT. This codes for CATNPGENTEAFF.

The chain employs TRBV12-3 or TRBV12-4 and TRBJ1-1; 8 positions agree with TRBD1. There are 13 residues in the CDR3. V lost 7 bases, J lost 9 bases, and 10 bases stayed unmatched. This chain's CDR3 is CASTAGTGNKAFF. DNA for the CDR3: TGTGCCAGCACCGCCGGGACAGGAAACAAAGCTTTCTTT.

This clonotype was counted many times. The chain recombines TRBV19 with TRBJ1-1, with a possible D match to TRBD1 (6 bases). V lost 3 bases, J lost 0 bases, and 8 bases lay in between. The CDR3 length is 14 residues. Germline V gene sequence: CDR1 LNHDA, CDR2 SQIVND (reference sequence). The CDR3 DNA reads TGTGCCAGTAGTATTGGGGGCTTGAACACTGAAGCTTTCTTT. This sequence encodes CASSIGGLNTEAFF.

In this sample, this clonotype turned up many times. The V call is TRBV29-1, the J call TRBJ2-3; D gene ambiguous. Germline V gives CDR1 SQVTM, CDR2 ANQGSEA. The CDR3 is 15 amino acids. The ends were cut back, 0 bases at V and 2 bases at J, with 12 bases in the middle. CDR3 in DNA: TGCAGCGTTGAAGATCGCGGCTGGGCCACAGATACGCAGTATTTT. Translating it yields CSVEDRGWATDTQYF.

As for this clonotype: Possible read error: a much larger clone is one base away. The CDR3 sequence: CSVEGPGLAGGPSITDTQYF. The CDR3 bases are TGCAGCGTTGAAGGCCCAGGACTAGCGGGGGGGCCGTCTATAACAGATACGCAGTATTTT. This sequence joins TRBV29-1 and TRBJ2-3; TRBD2 matches 15 bases. The trim removed 1 base at V and 3 bases at J, leaving 14 bases unmatched. This CDR3 contains 20 residues. CDR1 and CDR2 from the germline V gene are SQVTM and ANQGSEA.

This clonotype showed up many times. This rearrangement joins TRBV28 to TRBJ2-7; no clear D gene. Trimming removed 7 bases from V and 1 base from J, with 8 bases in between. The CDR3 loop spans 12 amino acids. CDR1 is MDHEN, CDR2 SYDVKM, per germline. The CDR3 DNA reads TGTGCCAGCAATGGGCAGTCCTACGAGCAGTACTTC. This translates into CASNGQSYEQYF.

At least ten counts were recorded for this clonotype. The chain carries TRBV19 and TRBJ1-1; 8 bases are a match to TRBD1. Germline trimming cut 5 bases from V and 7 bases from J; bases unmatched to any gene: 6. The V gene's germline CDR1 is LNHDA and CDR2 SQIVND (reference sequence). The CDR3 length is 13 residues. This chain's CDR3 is CASSPRTGFEAFF. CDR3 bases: TGTGCCAGTAGTCCTAGGACAGGGTTTGAAGCTTTCTTT.

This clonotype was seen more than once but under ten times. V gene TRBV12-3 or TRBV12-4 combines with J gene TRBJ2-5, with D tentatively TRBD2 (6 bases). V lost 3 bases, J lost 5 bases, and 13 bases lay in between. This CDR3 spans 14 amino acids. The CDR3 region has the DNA TGTGCCAGCAGTTTTAGGGTGGAGGGCGAGACCCAGTACTTC. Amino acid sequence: CASSFRVEGETQYF.

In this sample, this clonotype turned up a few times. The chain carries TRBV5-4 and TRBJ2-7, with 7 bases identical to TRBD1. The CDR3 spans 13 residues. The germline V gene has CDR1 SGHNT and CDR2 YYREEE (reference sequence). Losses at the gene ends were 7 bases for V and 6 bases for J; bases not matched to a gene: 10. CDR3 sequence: CASRDSPALEQYF. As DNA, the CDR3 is TGTGCCAGCCGGGACAGCCCCGCTCTCGAGCAGTACTTC.

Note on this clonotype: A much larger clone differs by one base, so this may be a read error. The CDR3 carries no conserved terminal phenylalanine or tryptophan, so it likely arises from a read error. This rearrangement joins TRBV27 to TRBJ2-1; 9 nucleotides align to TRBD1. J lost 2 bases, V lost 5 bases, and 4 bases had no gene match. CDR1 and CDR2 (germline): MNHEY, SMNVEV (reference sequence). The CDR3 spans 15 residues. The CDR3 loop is CASSLTGGPYNEQFS. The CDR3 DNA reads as TGTGCCAGCAGTCTCACAGGGGGCCCCTACAATGAGCAGTTCTCC.

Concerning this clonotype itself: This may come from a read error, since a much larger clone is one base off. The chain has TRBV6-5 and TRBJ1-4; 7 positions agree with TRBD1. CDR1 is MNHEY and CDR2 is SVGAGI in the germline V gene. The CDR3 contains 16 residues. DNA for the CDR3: TGTGTCAGCAGTAGGGACAGCTTTGCAACTAATGAAAAACTGTTTTTT. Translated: CVSSRDSFATNEKLFF.

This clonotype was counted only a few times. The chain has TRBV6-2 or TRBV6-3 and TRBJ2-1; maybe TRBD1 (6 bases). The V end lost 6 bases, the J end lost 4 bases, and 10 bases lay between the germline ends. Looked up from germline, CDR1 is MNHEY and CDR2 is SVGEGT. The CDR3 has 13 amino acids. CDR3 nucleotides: TGTGCCAGCAGACGGGACACATACAATGAGCAGTTCTTC. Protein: CASRRDTYNEQFF.

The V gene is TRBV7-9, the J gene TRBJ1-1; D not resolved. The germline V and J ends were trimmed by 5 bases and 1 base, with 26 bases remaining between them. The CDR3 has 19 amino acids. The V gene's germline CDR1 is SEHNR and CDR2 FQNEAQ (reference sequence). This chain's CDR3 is CASSPGLLPPGRANTEAFF. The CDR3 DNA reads TGTGCCAGCAGCCCGGGGTTATTACCCCCGGGGAGGGCGAACACTGAAGCTTTCTTT.

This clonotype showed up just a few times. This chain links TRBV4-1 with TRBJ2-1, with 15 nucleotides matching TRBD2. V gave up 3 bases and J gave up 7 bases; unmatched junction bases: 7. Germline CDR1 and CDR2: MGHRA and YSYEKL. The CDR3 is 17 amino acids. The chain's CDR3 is CASSQWTSGRAKNEQFF. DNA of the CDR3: TGCGCCAGCAGCCAGTGGACTAGCGGGAGGGCGAAGAATGAGCAGTTCTTC.